The sequence of this TCR beta chain was determined in a study of low-dose radiotherapy and immunotherapy resistance in tumors. TRAV and TRBV primers primed cDNA for both TCRalpha and TCRbeta. For amplifying TCRs, the PCR ran for about 20 cycles with Phusion, which was used together with a constant-region primer and the adapter on the V primers. Following isolation, mRNA was amplified via in vitro transcription. TCRdb re-called the reads through MiXCR, storing one row per CDR3 protein. This sample yields tens of thousands of distinct CDR3 sequences, of which 8% to 10% are seen a single time; around 1% belongs to the top ten. The CDR3 length is 16 residues. Trimming at V came to 3 bases and at J to 0 bases, leaving 6 bases not matched to a gene. Germline assignment: CDR1 SGHDN and CDR2 FVKESK. Sample time point: before trial treatment. Patients with advanced, tumor-infiltrating lymphocyte-negative solid tumors were eligible.

In this sample, this clonotype turned up many times. This chain joins TRBV14 and TRBJ2-3, with 7 bases identical to TRBD2. This specimen consisted of PBMCs, obtained before treatment. This sequence originates from a male donor with prostate cancer. DNA of the CDR3: TGTGCCAGCAGCCACTTCGGGGGGATTAGCACAGATACGCAGTATTTT. Translation: CASSHFGGISTDTQYF.